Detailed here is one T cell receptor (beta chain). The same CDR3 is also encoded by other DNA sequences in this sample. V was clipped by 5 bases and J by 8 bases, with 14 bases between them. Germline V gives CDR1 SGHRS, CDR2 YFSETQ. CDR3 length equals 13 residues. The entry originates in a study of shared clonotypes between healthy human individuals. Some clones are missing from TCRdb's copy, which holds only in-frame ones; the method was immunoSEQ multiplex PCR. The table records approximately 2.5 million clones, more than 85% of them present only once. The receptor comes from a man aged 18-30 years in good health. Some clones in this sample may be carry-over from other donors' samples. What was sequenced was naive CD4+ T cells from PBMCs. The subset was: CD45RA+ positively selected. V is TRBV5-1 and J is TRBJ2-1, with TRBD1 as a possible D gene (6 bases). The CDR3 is CASSLQGRDEQFF. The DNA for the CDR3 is TGCGCCAGCAGTCTACAGGGTCGGGATGAGCAGTTCTTC.